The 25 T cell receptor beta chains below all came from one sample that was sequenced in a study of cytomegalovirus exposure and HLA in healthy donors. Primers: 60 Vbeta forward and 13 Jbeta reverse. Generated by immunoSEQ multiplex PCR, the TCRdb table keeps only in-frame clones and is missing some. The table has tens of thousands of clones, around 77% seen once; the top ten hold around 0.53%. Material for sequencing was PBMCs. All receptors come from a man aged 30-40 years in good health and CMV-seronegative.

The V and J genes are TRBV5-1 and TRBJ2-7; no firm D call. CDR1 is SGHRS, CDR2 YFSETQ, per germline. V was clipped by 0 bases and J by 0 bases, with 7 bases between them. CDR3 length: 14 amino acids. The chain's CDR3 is CASSLGPGSYEQYF. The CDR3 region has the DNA TGCGCCAGCAGCTTGGGCCCCGGCTCCTACGAGCAGTACTTC.

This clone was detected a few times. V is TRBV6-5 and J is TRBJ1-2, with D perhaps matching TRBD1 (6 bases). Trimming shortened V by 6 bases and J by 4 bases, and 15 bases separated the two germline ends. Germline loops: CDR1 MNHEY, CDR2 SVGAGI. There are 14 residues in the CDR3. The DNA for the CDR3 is TGTGCCAGCAGCCCAGGACAGACAACCTATGGCTACACCTTC. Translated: CASSPGQTTYGYTF.

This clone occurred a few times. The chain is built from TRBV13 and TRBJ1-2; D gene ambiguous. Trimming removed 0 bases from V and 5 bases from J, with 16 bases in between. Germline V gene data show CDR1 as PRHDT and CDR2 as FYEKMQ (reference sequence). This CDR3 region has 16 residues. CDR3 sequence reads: CASSLGRWSDWYGYTF. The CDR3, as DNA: TGTGCCAGCAGCTTAGGCCGTTGGTCAGATTGGTATGGCTACACCTTC. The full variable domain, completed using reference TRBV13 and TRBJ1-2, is AAGVIQSPRHLIKEKRETATLKCYPIPRHDTVYWYQQGPGQDPQFLISFYEKMQSDKGSIPDRFSAQQFSDYHSELNMSSLELGDSALYFCASSLGRWSDWYGYTFGSGTRLTVV.

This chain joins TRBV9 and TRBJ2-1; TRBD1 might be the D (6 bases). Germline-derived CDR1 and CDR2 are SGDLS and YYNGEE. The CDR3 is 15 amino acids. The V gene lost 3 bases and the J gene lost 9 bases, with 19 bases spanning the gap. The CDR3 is CASSALRQESSEQFF. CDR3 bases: TGTGCCAGCAGCGCGCTCCGACAGGAGTCTAGTGAGCAGTTCTTC.

CDR3: CASSRTGGNEKLFF. CDR3 coding DNA: TGTGCCAGCAGCCGGACAGGGGGGAATGAAAAACTGTTTTTT. The chain links TRBV7-9 to TRBJ1-4; 10 positions agree with TRBD1. The germline V gene has CDR1 SEHNR and CDR2 FQNEAQ (reference sequence). There are 14 residues in the CDR3. V shed 5 bases, J shed 5 bases, and the junction held 2 bases outside the gene matches.

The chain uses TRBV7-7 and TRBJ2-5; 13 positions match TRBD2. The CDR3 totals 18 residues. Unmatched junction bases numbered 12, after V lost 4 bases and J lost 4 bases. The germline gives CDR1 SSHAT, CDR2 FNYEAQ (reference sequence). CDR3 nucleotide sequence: TGTGCCAGCAGCTCCAGACTAGCGGGAGGCTCCGGTAGAGAGACCCAGTACTTC. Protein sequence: CASSSRLAGGSGRETQYF.

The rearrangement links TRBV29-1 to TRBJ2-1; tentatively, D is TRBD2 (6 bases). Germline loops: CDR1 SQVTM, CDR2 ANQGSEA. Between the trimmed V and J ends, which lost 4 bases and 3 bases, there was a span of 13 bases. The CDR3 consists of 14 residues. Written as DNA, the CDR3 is TGCAGCGTTGTGGAACGGGAGTTCTACAATGAGCAGTTCTTC. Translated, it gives CSVVEREFYNEQFF.

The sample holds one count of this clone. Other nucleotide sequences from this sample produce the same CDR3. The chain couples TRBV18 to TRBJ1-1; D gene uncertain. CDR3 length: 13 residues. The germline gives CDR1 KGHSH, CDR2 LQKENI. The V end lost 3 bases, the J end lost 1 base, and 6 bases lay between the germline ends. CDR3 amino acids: CASSPAGNTEAFF. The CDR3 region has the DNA TGTGCCAGCTCACCCGCAGGGAACACTGAAGCTTTCTTT.

CDR3: CASSQNQKLFF. Written as DNA, the CDR3 is TGTGCCAGCAGCCAAAATCAAAAACTGTTTTTT. The chain is built from TRBV28 and TRBJ1-4; D gene ambiguous. Trimming stripped 6 bases from V and 9 bases from J, with 8 bases between. The length of the CDR3 is 11 residues. Germline CDR1 reads MDHEN; CDR2 reads SYDVKM. The full variable domain, rest sourced from reference TRBV28 and TRBJ1-4, is DVKVTQSSRYLVKRTGEKVFLECVQDMDHENMFWYRQDPGLGLRLIYFSYDVKMKEKGDIPEGYSVSREKKERFSLILESASTNQTSMYLCASSQNQKLFFGSGTQLSVL.

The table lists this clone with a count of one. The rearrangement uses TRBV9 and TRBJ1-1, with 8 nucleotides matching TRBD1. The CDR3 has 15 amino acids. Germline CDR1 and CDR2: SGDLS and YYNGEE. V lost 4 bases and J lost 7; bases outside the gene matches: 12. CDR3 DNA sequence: TGTGCCAGCAGCCCTCGGACAGGGAGTACGAATGAAGCTTTCTTT. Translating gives CASSPRTGSTNEAFF.

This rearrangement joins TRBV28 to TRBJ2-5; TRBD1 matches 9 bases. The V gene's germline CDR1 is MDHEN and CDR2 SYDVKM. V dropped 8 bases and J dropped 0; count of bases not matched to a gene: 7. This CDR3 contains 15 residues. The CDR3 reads CASGDRAVYQETQYF. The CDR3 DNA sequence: TGTGCCAGCGGGGACAGGGCAGTGTACCAAGAGACCCAGTACTTC.

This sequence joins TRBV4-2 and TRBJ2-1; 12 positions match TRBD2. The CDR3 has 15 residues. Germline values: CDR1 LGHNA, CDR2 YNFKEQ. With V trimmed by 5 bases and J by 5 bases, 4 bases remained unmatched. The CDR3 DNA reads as TGTGCCAGCAGCGCGGGACTAGCGGGCAACAATGAGCAGTTCTTC. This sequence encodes CASSAGLAGNNEQFF.

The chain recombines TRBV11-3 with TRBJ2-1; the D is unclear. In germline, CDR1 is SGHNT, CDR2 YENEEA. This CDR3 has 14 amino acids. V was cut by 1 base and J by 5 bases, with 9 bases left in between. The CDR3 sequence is CASSLVSRNNEQFF. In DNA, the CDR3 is TGTGCCAGCAGCTTAGTTTCCAGGAACAATGAGCAGTTCTTC. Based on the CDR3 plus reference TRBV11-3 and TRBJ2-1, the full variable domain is EAGVVQSPRYKIIEKKQPVAFWCNPISGHNTLYWYLQNLGQGPELLIRYENEEAVDDSQLPKDRFSAERLKGVDSTLKIQPAELGDSAVYLCASSLVSRNNEQFFGPGTRLTVL.

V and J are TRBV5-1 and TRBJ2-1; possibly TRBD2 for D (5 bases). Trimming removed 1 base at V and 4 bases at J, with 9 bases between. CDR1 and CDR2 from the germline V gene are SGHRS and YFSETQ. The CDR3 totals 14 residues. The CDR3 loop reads CASSLSGGYNEQFF. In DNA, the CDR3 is TGCGCCAGCAGCTTGTCCGGAGGATACAATGAGCAGTTCTTC.

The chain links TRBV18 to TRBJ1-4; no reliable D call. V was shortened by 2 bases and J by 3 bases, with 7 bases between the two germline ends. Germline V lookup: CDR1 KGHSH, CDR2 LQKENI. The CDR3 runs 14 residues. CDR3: CASSPSRANEKLFF. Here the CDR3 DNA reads TGTGCCAGCTCACCAAGCCGGGCTAATGAAAAACTGTTTTTT.

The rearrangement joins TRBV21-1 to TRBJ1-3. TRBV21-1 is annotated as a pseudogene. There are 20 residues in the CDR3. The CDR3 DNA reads TGTGCCAGCAGCAACCTCGGGAGACAGCGTCTAGCCCACTCTGGAAACACCATATATTTT. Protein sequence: CASSNLGRQRLAHSGNTIYF.

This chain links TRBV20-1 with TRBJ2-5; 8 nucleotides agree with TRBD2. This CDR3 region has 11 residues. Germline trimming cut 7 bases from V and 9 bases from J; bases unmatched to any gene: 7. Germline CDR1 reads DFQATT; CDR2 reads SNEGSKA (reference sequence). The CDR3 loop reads CSVGLAGPQYF. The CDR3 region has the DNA TGCAGTGTGGGGCTAGCGGGCCCCCAGTACTTC.

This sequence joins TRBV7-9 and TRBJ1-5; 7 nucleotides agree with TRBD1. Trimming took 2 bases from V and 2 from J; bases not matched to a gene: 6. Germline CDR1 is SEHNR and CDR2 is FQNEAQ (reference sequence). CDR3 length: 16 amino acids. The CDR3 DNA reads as TGTGCCAGCAGCTTAATCGGTGACAGGGGCAATCAGCCCCAGCATTTT. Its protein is CASSLIGDRGNQPQHF.

CDR3 sequence reads: CSLAGSSSYNSPLHF. CDR3 sequence (DNA): TGCAGCCTGGCCGGGAGCAGCTCCTATAATTCACCCCTCCACTTT. The chain employs TRBV29-1 and TRBJ1-6; no clear D. The CDR3 has 15 amino acids. Germline CDR1 and CDR2: SQVTM and ANQGSEA. With 8 bases removed from V and 0 bases from J, the gap between germline ends came to 14 bases.

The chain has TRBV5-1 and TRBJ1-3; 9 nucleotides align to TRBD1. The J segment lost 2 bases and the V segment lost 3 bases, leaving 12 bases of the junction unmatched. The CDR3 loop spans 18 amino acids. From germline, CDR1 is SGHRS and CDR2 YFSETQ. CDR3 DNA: TGCGCCAGCAGCTCAAGTCTGCCGGACAGGGGCGCTGGAAACACCATATATTTT. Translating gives CASSSSLPDRGAGNTIYF. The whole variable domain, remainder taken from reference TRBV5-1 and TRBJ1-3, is KAGVTQTPRYLIKTRGQQVTLSCSPISGHRSVSWYQQTPGQGLQFLFEYFSETQRNKGNFPGRFSGRQFSNSRSEMNVSTLELGDSALYLCASSSSLPDRGAGNTIYFGEGSWLTVV.

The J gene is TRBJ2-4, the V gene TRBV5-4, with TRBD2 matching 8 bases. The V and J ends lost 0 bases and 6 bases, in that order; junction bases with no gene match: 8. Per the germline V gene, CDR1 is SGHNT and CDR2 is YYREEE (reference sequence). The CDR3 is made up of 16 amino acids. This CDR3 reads CASSLVAGGGRNIQYF. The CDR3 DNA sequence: TGTGCCAGCAGCTTGGTCGCGGGAGGAGGTAGAAACATTCAGTACTTC.

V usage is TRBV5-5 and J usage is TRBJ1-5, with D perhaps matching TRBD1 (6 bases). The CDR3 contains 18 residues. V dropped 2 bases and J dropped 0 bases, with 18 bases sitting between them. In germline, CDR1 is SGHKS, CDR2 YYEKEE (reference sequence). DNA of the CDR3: TGTGCCAGCAGCTTAACCATAAGGACAGAATATAGCAATCAGCCCCAGCATTTT. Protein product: CASSLTIRTEYSNQPQHF.

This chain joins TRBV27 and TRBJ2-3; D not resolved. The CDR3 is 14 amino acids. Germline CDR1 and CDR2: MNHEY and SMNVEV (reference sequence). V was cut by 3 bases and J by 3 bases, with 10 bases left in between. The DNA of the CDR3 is TGTGCCAGCAGTTTTATTAGCTCGACAGATACGCAGTATTTT. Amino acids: CASSFISSTDTQYF.

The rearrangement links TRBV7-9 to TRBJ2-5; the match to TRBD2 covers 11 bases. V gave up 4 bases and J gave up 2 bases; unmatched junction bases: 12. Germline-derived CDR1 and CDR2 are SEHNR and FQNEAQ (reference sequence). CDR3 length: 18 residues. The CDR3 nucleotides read TGTGCCAGCAGCTCCGGGGCTAGCGGGAGGCCGGGGCAAGAGACCCAGTACTTC. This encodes CASSSGASGRPGQETQYF. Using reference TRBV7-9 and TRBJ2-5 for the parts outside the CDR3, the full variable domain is DTGVSQNPRHKITKRGQNVTFRCDPISEHNRLYWYRQTLGQGPEFLTYFQNEAQLEKSRLLSDRFSAERPKGSFSTLEIQRTEQGDSAMYLCASSSGASGRPGQETQYFGPGTRLLVL.

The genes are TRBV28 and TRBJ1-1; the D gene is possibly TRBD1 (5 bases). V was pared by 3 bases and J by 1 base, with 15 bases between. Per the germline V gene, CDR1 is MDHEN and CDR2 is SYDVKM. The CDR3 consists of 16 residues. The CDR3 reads CASSFQGGVPNTEAFF. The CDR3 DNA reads TGTGCCAGCAGTTTCCAGGGAGGGGTCCCGAACACTGAAGCTTTCTTT.